This is a list of T cell receptor beta chains from one sample in a study of cytomegalovirus exposure and HLA in healthy donors. Assay used: immunoSEQ multiplex PCR; TCRdb lists only in-frame clones, some missing. The profile covers 150,000 or so clones, with roughly 80% appearing a single time and over 3% taken by the ten largest. The sequenced sample consisted of PBMCs. All receptors come from a male donor in good health and CMV-seronegative. Each CDR3 is given with its conserved first and last residue. Fields, in order: V gene, D gene, J gene, CDR3 length, clone size, CDR3 DNA, CDR3 protein. A D gene is named only where the DNA matches it firmly. Clone sizes are given selectively: once, few, many, or a class where the clone is expanded.

>TRBV5-1|.|TRBJ2-1|14|once
TGCGCCAGCTTTCACGGCCAGGGGATCGATGAGCAGTTCTTC
CASFHGQGIDEQFF
>TRBV2|.|TRBJ1-1|16|.
TGTGCCAGCAGTGCCTACGGGGAGAGGCTGAACACTGAAGCTTTCTTT
CASSAYGERLNTEAFF
>TRBV18|.|TRBJ2-2|14|.
TGTGCCAGCTCACCGACAACGAACACCGGGGAGCTGTTTTTT
CASSPTTNTGELFF
>TRBV9|.|TRBJ1-5|14|.
TGTGCCAGCAGCCCTACAGGGAGCAATCAGCCCCAGCATTTT
CASSPTGSNQPQHF
>TRBV9|.|TRBJ1-4|15|few
TGTGCCAGCAGCGTAGCTCCAGGGGCAAATGAAAAACTGTTTTTT
CASSVAPGANEKLFF
>TRBV5-1|.|TRBJ2-7|16|.
TGCGCCAGCAGCTTGGAGTCCGGACAGTCCTCCTACGAGCAGTACTTC
CASSLESGQSSYEQYF
>TRBV19|.|TRBJ2-5|14|few
TGTGCCAGTAGGGCGGGTCGGGGACAAGAGACCCAGTACTTC
CASRAGRGQETQYF
>TRBV28|TRBD2|TRBJ2-2|16|.
TGTGCCAGCAGTTTTCAGGGAGGGGTGGCCACCGGGGAGCTGTTTTTT
CASSFQGGVATGELFF
>TRBV11-2|TRBD2|TRBJ2-5|15|.
TGTGCCAGCAGCCCCCGAGCGGGACCCCAAGAGACCCAGTACTTC
CASSPRAGPQETQYF
>TRBV5-1|.|TRBJ1-2|14|few
TGCGCCAGCAGCTTGGAGAGCCCGAACTATGGCTACACCTTC
CASSLESPNYGYTF
>TRBV7-2|TRBD2|TRBJ2-7|14|few
TGTGCCAGCAGCTTAACGGGGGGGGAGAACGAGCAGTACTTC
CASSLTGGENEQYF
>TRBV28|TRBD2|TRBJ2-5|14|.
TGTGCCAGCAGTTGGGGACTAGCGGAAGAGACCCAGTACTTC
CASSWGLAEETQYF
>TRBV6-5|.|TRBJ2-7|13|.
TGTGCCAGCACTGCCCCTGGGAGGAGCGAGCAGTACTTC
CASTAPGRSEQYF
>TRBV7-8|.|TRBJ2-5|18|.
TGTGCCAGCAGCTTGGGGGGTAACGTGAAGAAAGGTCAAGAGACCCAGTACTTC
CASSLGGNVKKGQETQYF
>TRBV29-1|.|TRBJ2-7|15|.
TGCAGCGCCGATCGGTCTAGCCCTACTTCCTACGAGCAGTACTTC
CSADRSSPTSYEQYF
>TRBV7-2|.|TRBJ1-2|12|.
TGTGCCAGCAGCCCCCAGGGGTATGGCTACACCTTC
CASSPQGYGYTF
>TRBV15|TRBD1|TRBJ2-7|14|.
TGTGCCACCAGCTTCGACAGGGGAAACTACGAGCAGTACTTC
CATSFDRGNYEQYF
>TRBV5-1|TRBD2|TRBJ2-1|17|.
TGCGCCAGCAGCCCTCGAGTAGCGGGGGACCCACAGGTGGAGCAGTTCTTC
CASSPRVAGDPQVEQFF
>TRBV21-1|.|TRBJ1-5|15|.
TGTGCCAGCAGCAATGCAGGTAGGGAGGATCAGCCCCAGCATTTT
CASSNAGREDQPQHF
>TRBV5-1|.|TRBJ2-7|15|.
TGCGCCAGCAGCCCCACCGCGGGGAGCTCCTACGAGCAGTACTTC
CASSPTAGSSYEQYF
>TRBV10-3|TRBD2|TRBJ2-1|19|.
TGTGCCATCAGTGAGTCGGCGCTAGCGGGGCCTTCTTCCTACAATGAGCAGTTCTTC
CAISESALAGPSSYNEQFF
>TRBV7-2|.|TRBJ1-5|14|.
TGTGCCAGCAGCCCGAGGGGGGGGGATCAGCCCCAGCATTTT
CASSPRGGDQPQHF
>TRBV6-6|TRBD1|TRBJ1-6|16|.
TGTGCCAGCAGCTCCAAGACAGGGCTCTATAATTCACCCCTCCACTTT
CASSSKTGLYNSPLHF
>TRBV27|TRBD2|TRBJ2-1|17|once
TGTGCCAGCAGTCCACTGTCGCTAGCGGGAGGTCGAGGTGAGCAGTTCTTC
CASSPLSLAGGRGEQFF
>TRBV14|.|TRBJ2-7|15|.
TGTGCCAGCAGCCAAAGCGGAATGGGGATCCGGGAGCAGTACTTC
CASSQSGMGIREQYF
>TRBV5-4|TRBD2|TRBJ2-2|17|once
TGTGCCAGCAGCGGCCCGGGACTAGCGGCGAACACCGGGGAGCTGTTTTTT
CASSGPGLAANTGELFF
>TRBV7-9|.|TRBJ2-5|15|.
TGTTCCAGCAGCTTAGGACCAGGGGCGCGGGAGACCCAGTACTTC
CSSSLGPGARETQYF
>TRBV28|.|TRBJ1-6|16|.
TGTGCCAGCAGTCCCTCGTCAGACTCCTATAATTCACCCCTCCACTTT
CASSPSSDSYNSPLHF
>TRBV5-1|TRBD1|TRBJ2-1|18|.
TGCGCCAGCAGCTTGTGGTGGTCCGGGACAGGGGTGTTGGGTGAGCAGTTCTTC
CASSLWWSGTGVLGEQFF
>TRBV5-1|TRBD2|TRBJ2-3|17|few
TGCGCCAGCAGCGGCGGACTAGCGGGGACTAGCACAGATACGCAGTATTTT
CASSGGLAGTSTDTQYF
>TRBV15|.|TRBJ2-7|15|.
TGTGCCACCAGCAGAGATCGGGGATTGTCCTACGAGCAGTACTTC
CATSRDRGLSYEQYF
>TRBV7-3|.|TRBJ1-2|13|.
TGTGCCAGCAGCCCCTCGGGAGGGGTTGGCTACACCTTC
CASSPSGGVGYTF
>TRBV28|TRBD1|TRBJ1-1|17|.
TGTGCCAGCAGTTTGGATTTACAGGGGTATGGGAACACTGAAGCTTTCTTT
CASSLDLQGYGNTEAFF
>TRBV7-9|TRBD1|TRBJ2-3|15|.
TGTGCCAGCAGCACCGGGACAGGGGGCACAGATACGCAGTATTTT
CASSTGTGGTDTQYF
>TRBV28|TRBD1|TRBJ2-3|16|.
TGTGCCAGCATCGGTCTGGACAGGGGAAGCACAGATACGCAGTATTTT
CASIGLDRGSTDTQYF
>TRBV4-1|.|TRBJ1-1|14|.
TGCGCCAGCAGCCGGGGTGGGGGAGGGACTGAAGCTTTCTTT
CASSRGGGGTEAFF
>TRBV29-1|TRBD2|TRBJ2-2|15|.
TGCAGCGTTGCGGGGGGGCGGGGAAACACCGGGGAGCTGTTTTTT
CSVAGGRGNTGELFF
>TRBV19|.|TRBJ2-7|14|.
TGTGCCAGTAGTACGTGGGGCCAGGATTACGAGCAGTACTTC
CASSTWGQDYEQYF
>TRBV11-2|.|TRBJ2-2|14|.
TGTGCCAGCAGCTTGCAGACTTACACCGGGGAGCTGTTTTTT
CASSLQTYTGELFF
>TRBV6-6|TRBD1|TRBJ1-4|14|.
TGTGCCAGCAGTTACGGACAGGCTAATGAAAAACTGTTTTTT
CASSYGQANEKLFF
>TRBV11-2|.|TRBJ2-1|16|.
TGTGCCAGCAGCTCCTTTCCGGATGGGGGAGGACATGAGCAGTTCTTC
CASSSFPDGGGHEQFF
>TRBV5-1|.|TRBJ2-1|16|.
TGCGCCAGCAGCTTGGGGCAGGGGGGATCCTACAATGAGCAGTTCTTC
CASSLGQGGSYNEQFF
>TRBV2|.|TRBJ1-1|13|once
TGTGCCAGCCAGGACAGAATGAACACTGAAGCTTTCTTT
CASQDRMNTEAFF
>TRBV5-6|.|TRBJ2-7|14|.
TGTGCCAGCAGCTTCCCAGGGGCTACCTACGAGCAGTACTTC
CASSFPGATYEQYF
>TRBV12-2|.|TRBJ1-5|11|.
TGTGCAAGTCGCCCTAATCAGCCCCAGCATTTT
CASRPNQPQHF
>TRBV19|.|TRBJ2-6|15|.
TGTGCCAGTAGTATAGGAGGCTCTGGGGCCAACGTCCTGACTTTC
CASSIGGSGANVLTF